This T cell receptor (beta chain) was sequenced for a study of neurological immune-mediated disorders. This clonotype was counted many times. TCRdb used MiXCR to reprocess the 5' RACE reads, holding one entry per CDR3 protein. The sample yields about 79,000 distinct CDR3 sequences, approximately 14% seen once. This clonotype was obtained from a woman in her 50s in good health. Sequencing was done on a sample of PBMCs.

This CDR3 reads CASSFDWNTEAFF. Here the CDR3 DNA reads TGTGCCAGCAGCTTCGATTGGAACACTGAAGCTTTCTTT. The gene calls are TRBV11-3 and TRBJ1-1; D ambiguous. Per the germline V gene, CDR1 is SGHNT and CDR2 is YENEEA. V lost 3 bases to trimming and J lost 1 base, with 6 bases between them. This CDR3 is 13 amino acids long.